The rows below give T cell receptor beta chains drawn from one sample of a study of beta chain features in type 1 diabetes. Sequenced by immunoSEQ multiplex PCR; TCRdb stores in-frame clones only, minus some. The sample gives hundreds of thousands of clones, more than 9% of which show up once; just under 0.035% is in the top ten. Sequencing used naive CD4+ T cells from blood. All receptors derive from a woman aged 18-30 years in good health. Each CDR3 is given with its conserved first and last residue. D genes are given only for firm matches. Clone sizes are given selectively: once, few, many, or a class where the clone is expanded.

d_call j_call clone_size v_call cdr3_nt cdr3_aa
TRBD1 TRBJ1-1 - TRBV7-9 TGTGCCAGCAGCCCAGCCGGGACAGGGGACACTGAAGCTTTCTTT CASSPAGTGDTEAFF
- TRBJ1-5 few TRBV7-9 TGTGCCAGCAGCCCGTGGCAGGGTGGTTCCAATCAGCCCCAGCATTTT CASSPWQGGSNQPQHF
- TRBJ1-5 - TRBV27 TGTGCCAGCAGTTTCAGGGGCAATCAGCCCCAGCATTTT CASSFRGNQPQHF
- TRBJ1-2 - TRBV5-1 TGCGCCAGCAGGTTTCGAGGACAGAATTATAACTATGGCTACACCTTC CASRFRGQNYNYGYTF
- TRBJ1-2 few TRBV30 TGTGCCTGGACCCCGGGGAGTTCTAACTATGGCTACACCTTC CAWTPGSSNYGYTF
TRBD1 TRBJ2-7 few TRBV6-6 TGTGCCAGCAGTTACTCCGACAGGGCGGCCGAGCAGTACTTC CASSYSDRAAEQYF
- TRBJ2-1 - TRBV5-1 TGCGCCAGCAGCCCTTCGACTAGTCTACACAATGAGCAGTTCTTC CASSPSTSLHNEQFF
TRBD2 TRBJ2-1 few TRBV7-2 TGTGCCAGCAGCCCTAGCGGGGGACCCACCAACAATGAGCAGTTCTTC CASSPSGGPTNNEQFF
- TRBJ2-5 - TRBV21-1 TGTGCCAGCAGCAAAAAGGGTAACAGGGCACAAGAGACCCAGTACTTC CASSKKGNRAQETQYF
- TRBJ1-1 few TRBV29-1 TGCAGCGTCAAAAACACGCAGGGAAGCACTGAAGCTTTCTTT CSVKNTQGSTEAFF
- TRBJ1-5 few TRBV5-4 TGTGCCGCCAGGCGGGGAGGTAGCAATCAGCCCCAGCATTTT CAARRGGSNQPQHF
- TRBJ1-1 - TRBV27 TGTGCCAGCACGGCAGGACAAAACACTGAAGCTTTCTTT CASTAGQNTEAFF
- TRBJ2-3 - TRBV5-6 TGTGCCAGCAGCTTGGGGCTTGCTAGCACAGATACGCAGTATTTT CASSLGLASTDTQYF
- TRBJ2-6 few TRBV5-1 TGCGCCAGCAGCTTGTCAGGGGCTGGGGCCAACGTCCTGACTTTC CASSLSGAGANVLTF
- TRBJ2-1 - TRBV4-1 TGCGCCAGCAGCCAAGTAGAGTCGCGGAGCTCATCCCACAATGAGCAGTTCTTC CASSQVESRSSSHNEQFF
TRBD2 TRBJ2-3 - TRBV5-1 TGCGCCAGCAGCCGGGGGACTACCACAGATACGCAGTATTTT CASSRGTTTDTQYF
- TRBJ2-5 - TRBV9 TGTGCCAGCAGCGTAGATAACTATGAGACCCAGTACTTC CASSVDNYETQYF
- TRBJ1-2 - TRBV4-1 TGCGCCAGCAGCTCCCCGGGCCGGACAAGAGCTAACTATGGCTACACCTTC CASSSPGRTRANYGYTF
TRBD1 TRBJ1-6 few TRBV27 TGTGCCAGCAGGTTCCGGGACAGGGAGCGTTCACCCCTCCACTTT CASRFRDRERSPLHF
TRBD2 TRBJ2-4 few TRBV7-8 TGTGCCAGCAGCTTAAGACTAGCGGGAGGGAGAGCCAAAAACATTCAGTACTTC CASSLRLAGGRAKNIQYF
TRBD1 TRBJ2-5 many TRBV9 TGTGCCAGCAGCGCCGGGACAGGGGAGACCCAGTACTTC CASSAGTGETQYF
TRBD1 TRBJ1-1 few TRBV9 TGTGCCAGCAGCGCGACAGGGTTGAACACTGAAGCTTTCTTT CASSATGLNTEAFF
- TRBJ2-7 few TRBV5-1 TGCGCCAGCAGCGTGGGCGGCGGCGAGCAGTACTTC CASSVGGGEQYF
- TRBJ2-1 few TRBV7-2 TGTGCCAGCAGCCTACAGGGAGGGGTGAACAATGAGCAGTTCTTC CASSLQGGVNNEQFF
TRBD1 TRBJ2-1 - TRBV2 TGTGCCAGCAGCCCGAGGACAGGGCGGGAATACAATGAGCAGTTCTTC CASSPRTGREYNEQFF
- TRBJ1-2 - TRBV7-9 TGTGCCAGCAGCCCAGGGACTTCGCCGGGCAACTATGGCTACACCTTC CASSPGTSPGNYGYTF
TRBD1 TRBJ1-1 once TRBV9 TGTGCCAGCAGCGCAGGACAGGGGAACACTGAAGCTTTCTTT CASSAGQGNTEAFF
- TRBJ1-1 - TRBV2 TGTGCCAGCAACAGGGAGGGAGGCACTGAAGCTTTCTTT CASNREGGTEAFF
- TRBJ1-1 few TRBV18 TGTGCCAGCTCACCACCGTATCCGGAGCCCACTGAAGCTTTCTTT CASSPPYPEPTEAFF
- TRBJ1-5 few TRBV2 TGTGCCAGCGGGGCAGGGGAGATTCAGCCCCAGCATTTT CASGAGEIQPQHF
- TRBJ1-2 few TRBV4-1 TGCGCCAGCAGCCAGAGAGACAGCGAAGATCCGGGCTACACCTTC CASSQRDSEDPGYTF
- TRBJ1-6 - TRBV2 TGTGCCAGCAGTGGCGGTAGCTCCTATAATTCACCCCTCCACTTT CASSGGSSYNSPLHF
- TRBJ1-6 few TRBV5-1 TGCGCCAGCAGCTTGTCGGGGATGCCTTCACCCCTCCACTTT CASSLSGMPSPLHF
- TRBJ1-3 few TRBV6-5 TGTGCCAGCAGTTACAGTACTTCTTTCTCTGGAAACACCATATATTTT CASSYSTSFSGNTIYF
TRBD1 TRBJ2-7 few TRBV5-1 TGCGCCAGCAGCTTACAGGGGGCACCCTACGAGCAGTACTTC CASSLQGAPYEQYF
- TRBJ1-1 few TRBV10-2 TGCGCCAGCATGGGGAGCATGAACACTGAAGCTTTCTTT CASMGSMNTEAFF
- TRBJ1-1 few TRBV5-1 TGCGCCAGCCGAAACGACGGGGGGACTGAAGCTTTCTTT CASRNDGGTEAFF
TRBD2 TRBJ2-1 few TRBV7-3 TGTGCCAGCAGCTATCTCGGGGGGAGCTCCTACAATGAGCAGTTCTTC CASSYLGGSSYNEQFF
TRBD1 TRBJ2-7 few TRBV18 TGTGCCAGTCTGCCAAAGACAGGGAACGAGCAGTACTTC CASLPKTGNEQYF
TRBD2 TRBJ2-1 few TRBV6-1 TGTGCCAGCACCGGGGGGGCCCCCTACAATGAGCAGTTCTTC CASTGGAPYNEQFF
- TRBJ2-3 - TRBV4-2 TGTGCCAGCAGCCAAGGGAGGTTAAGCAGGGGCCCCGCAGATACGCAGTATTTT CASSQGRLSRGPADTQYF
TRBD2 TRBJ2-3 - TRBV5-1 TGCGCCAGCAGCCCCGGACTAGCGGGAGGGACAGATACGCAGTATTTT CASSPGLAGGTDTQYF
- TRBJ1-1 few TRBV6-5 TGTGCCAGCAGTTACCGGGGTGAAGAAGCTTTCTTT CASSYRGEEAFF
- TRBJ1-1 few TRBV5-1 TGCGCCAGCAGCCAACCCGGGATAAACACTGAAGCTTTCTTT CASSQPGINTEAFF